These 15 T cell receptor beta chains originate from one sample sequenced in a study of cytomegalovirus exposure and HLA in healthy donors. Profiling relied on immunoSEQ multiplex PCR, and the TCRdb table lists in-frame clones only, not all of them. This sample has 98,000 or so clones; 70% to 85% occur once, and the top ten carry around 2.7%. Sequenced material: PBMCs. The receptor source for this set is a woman aged 18-35 years in good health and CMV-seronegative.

This chain links TRBV6-1 with TRBJ1-1, with 9 nucleotides matching TRBD1. The CDR3 totals 14 residues. Germline CDR1 reads MNHNS; CDR2 reads SASEGT. Germline trimming cut 3 bases from V and 3 bases from J; bases unmatched to any gene: 2. CDR3 sequence: CASSDGDRDTEAFF. The CDR3 nucleotides read TGTGCCAGCAGTGATGGGGACAGGGACACTGAAGCTTTCTTT.

The gene calls are TRBV14 and TRBJ2-3, with no clear D. Germline V gene sequence: CDR1 SGHDN, CDR2 FVKESK. The CDR3 sequence is 13 residues long. V was clipped by 4 bases and J by 1 base, with 6 bases between them. The CDR3 sequence: CASSPTRTDTQYF. CDR3 bases: TGTGCCAGCAGCCCGACACGCACAGATACGCAGTATTTT.

In this sample, this clone turned up a few times. V and J are TRBV7-9 and TRBJ2-7; 7 bases agree with TRBD1. Germline CDR1 SEHNR, CDR2 FQNEAQ (reference sequence). The CDR3 length is 15 residues. With V trimmed by 6 bases and J by 4 bases, 12 bases remained unmatched. CDR3 residues: CASRERDSQEYEQYF. CDR3 DNA: TGTGCCAGCAGGGAAAGGGACAGCCAAGAATACGAGCAGTACTTC.

The chain employs TRBV5-1 and TRBJ1-1, with D possibly matching TRBD1 (6 bases). Trimming took 4 bases from V and 1 from J, leaving 8 bases between them. Germline assignment: CDR1 SGHRS and CDR2 YFSETQ. The CDR3 covers 13 residues. The CDR3 protein is CASSKDRNTEAFF. The CDR3 DNA is TGCGCCAGCAGCAAGGACAGGAACACTGAAGCTTTCTTT.

This chain connects TRBV27 to TRBJ1-5; D uncertain. V lost 2 bases, J lost 3 bases, and 17 bases lay in between. Germline values: CDR1 MNHEY, CDR2 SMNVEV (reference sequence). The CDR3 runs to 17 residues. This CDR3 reads CASSLDSSGLVNQPQHF. CDR3 nucleotides: TGTGCCAGCAGTTTAGATTCATCGGGGTTAGTCAATCAGCCCCAGCATTTT.

This sequence joins TRBV6-5 and TRBJ2-7; 10 nucleotides match TRBD1. V shed 6 bases and J 5 bases; nucleotides not matched to a gene: 7. The V gene's germline CDR1 is MNHEY and CDR2 SVGAGI. This CDR3 region has 14 residues. The CDR3 loop is CASRPTGGSNEQYF. The CDR3 DNA is TGTGCCAGCAGGCCGACAGGGGGCTCGAACGAGCAGTACTTC.

This clone was seen more than once but under ten times. The chain couples TRBV13 to TRBJ2-5, with TRBD1 matching 7 bases. The CDR3 contains 15 residues. Per the germline V gene, CDR1 is PRHDT and CDR2 is FYEKMQ (reference sequence). V lost 5 bases and J lost 4; bases outside the gene matches: 10. CDR3 protein: CASSTRTGLRETQYF. DNA for the CDR3: TGTGCCAGCAGCACCCGGACAGGTCTTCGAGAGACCCAGTACTTC.

The chain is built from TRBV19 and TRBJ1-2; weak D call: TRBD1 (6 bases). Germline values: CDR1 LNHDA, CDR2 SQIVND (reference sequence). The CDR3 consists of 15 residues. Trimming pared 4 bases from V and 4 bases from J, leaving 16 bases between. CDR3 DNA sequence: TGTGCCAGTAGTACGGGGGGCTCGCCAGGCTATGGCTACACCTTC. Amino acid sequence: CASSTGGSPGYGYTF. Full variable domain (outside the CDR3, taken from reference TRBV19 and TRBJ1-2): DGGITQSPKYLFRKEGQNVTLSCEQNLNHDAMYWYRQDPGQGLRLIYYSQIVNDFQKGDIAEGYSVSREKKESFPLTVTSAQKNPTAFYLCASSTGGSPGYGYTFGSGTRLTVV.

The rearrangement joins TRBV2 to TRBJ1-5; TRBD1 agrees at 8 bases. Trimming at V came to 3 bases and at J to 0 bases, leaving 4 bases not matched to a gene. The CDR3 has 16 amino acids. The V gene's germline CDR1 is SNHLY and CDR2 FYNNEI. CDR3 sequence: CASSDGTGLSNQPQHF. Written as DNA, the CDR3 is TGTGCCAGCAGTGACGGGACAGGACTTAGCAATCAGCCCCAGCATTTT.

The V call is TRBV5-1, the J call TRBJ2-3, with D unresolved. CDR1 is SGHRS, CDR2 YFSETQ, per germline. This CDR3 region has 16 residues. V was pared by 1 base and J by 2 bases, with 14 bases between. The DNA for the CDR3 is TGCGCCAGCAGCTTGCCCAGGTCCTCACTCACAGATACGCAGTATTTT. Its protein product is CASSLPRSSLTDTQYF.

V usage is TRBV29-1 and J usage is TRBJ2-5; D possibly corresponds to TRBD1 (5 bases). The CDR3 extends over 14 amino acids. V was cut by 1 base and J by 9 bases, with 18 bases left in between. Germline lookup yields CDR1 SQVTM and CDR2 ANQGSEA. This CDR3 reads CSVEVRSVQGAQYF. The CDR3, as DNA: TGCAGCGTTGAAGTTCGATCGGTCCAAGGGGCCCAGTACTTC.

The V and J genes are TRBV29-1 and TRBJ1-5; 7 bases agree with TRBD1. V was clipped by 5 bases and J by 5 bases; unmatched bases: 3. Germline loops: CDR1 SQVTM, CDR2 ANQGSEA. The CDR3 is 12 residues long. CDR3 region: CSVRQGDQPQHF. The CDR3 nucleotides read TGCAGCGTTCGACAGGGAGATCAGCCCCAGCATTTT.

The rearrangement joins TRBV9 to TRBJ2-1; D is unclear. Germline V CDR1 and CDR2: SGDLS, YYNGEE. V was trimmed by 9 bases and J by 2 bases, leaving 15 bases between them. This CDR3 is built from 14 residues. Here the CDR3 DNA reads TGTGCCACAACCTCGGCTGACACCTACAATGAGCAGTTCTTC. As protein: CATTSADTYNEQFF.

The V call is TRBV7-8, the J call TRBJ1-1, with D possibly TRBD1 on 6 matching bases. The CDR3 is 16 amino acids. The ends were cut back, 5 bases at V and 0 bases at J, with 16 bases in the middle. The V gene's germline CDR1 is SGHVS and CDR2 FQNEAQ. The CDR3 bases are TGTGCCAGCAGCGGGGAAGGGGACACGATGAACACTGAAGCTTTCTTT. It codes for CASSGEGDTMNTEAFF.

The genes are TRBV30 and TRBJ2-3; no clear D gene. CDR3 length: 15 residues. Trimming shortened V by 1 base and J by 4 bases, and 15 bases separated the two germline ends. Germline-derived CDR1 and CDR2 are GTSNPN and SVGIG (reference sequence). CDR3 DNA sequence: TGTGCCTGGAGTGCCGCCGGTTTTGAGGCAGATACGCAGTATTTT. Protein: CAWSAAGFEADTQYF.